These 28 T cell receptor beta chains were all obtained from the same sample, sequenced in a study of shared clonotypes between healthy human individuals. Sequencing was performed with immunoSEQ multiplex PCR; in TCRdb, only in-frame clones are kept and a portion is missing. The sample shows about 470,000 clones, roughly 80% of them seen only once. Sequenced: PBMCs. All receptors come from a middle-aged woman in good health. Some clones in this sample may be carry-over from other donors' samples.

The chain couples TRBV5-6 to TRBJ1-2; 7 bases line up with TRBD1. Germline CDR1 reads SGHDT; CDR2 reads YYEEEE. The CDR3 loop spans 14 amino acids. The V and J ends lost 0 bases and 10 bases, in that order; junction bases with no gene match: 9. DNA for the CDR3: TGTGCCAGCAGCTTGGGACAGGGTGTCTCGGACTACACCTTC. This encodes CASSLGQGVSDYTF.

This clone was seen repeatedly, ten times or more. The V call is TRBV5-1, the J call TRBJ2-7, with 7 bases lining up with TRBD1. With 3 bases clipped from V and 4 bases from J, the junction kept 4 bases outside the gene matches. CDR3 size: 13 residues. The germline V gene encodes CDR1 SGHRS and CDR2 YFSETQ. The CDR3 sequence is CASSSSGGYEQYF. The CDR3 DNA reads as TGCGCCAGCAGCTCTTCAGGGGGTTACGAGCAGTACTTC.

This rearrangement joins TRBV7-2 to TRBJ2-5; a possible D gene is TRBD2 (5 bases). V lost 8 bases and J 1 base, leaving 17 bases between the germline ends. In germline, CDR1 is SGHTA, CDR2 FQGNSA. The CDR3 loop spans 15 amino acids. The CDR3 DNA follows: TGTGCCAGCCAACCTGGGTCGGGGATCCAAGAGACCCAGTACTTC. Translation gives CASQPGSGIQETQYF.

The chain uses TRBV10-2 and TRBJ2-1, with a tentative D call TRBD2 (6 bases). The CDR3 has 13 residues. The germline V and J ends were trimmed by 8 bases and 2 bases, with 10 bases remaining between them. Germline lookup yields CDR1 WSHSY and CDR2 SAAADI. This chain's CDR3 is CASATGAYNEQFF. The CDR3 nucleotides read TGCGCCAGCGCGACGGGAGCCTACAATGAGCAGTTCTTC.

The genes are TRBV5-1 and TRBJ2-4; 7 nucleotides align to TRBD1. J was trimmed by 6 bases and V by 4 bases; bases with no gene match: 7. In germline, CDR1 is SGHRS, CDR2 YFSETQ. The CDR3 spans 14 residues. CDR3 nucleotide sequence: TGCGCCAGCAGCCTTGGGACAGCCGTAAACATTCAGTACTTC. Translating gives CASSLGTAVNIQYF.

The chain carries TRBV27 and TRBJ1-2; 7 bases line up with TRBD1. The CDR3 extends over 15 amino acids. V dropped 1 base and J dropped 2; count of bases not matched to a gene: 4. Germline CDR1 MNHEY, CDR2 SMNVEV (reference sequence). The DNA for the CDR3 is TGTGCCAGCAGTTTATATGTGGGACAGAACTATGGCTACACCTTC. The encoded protein is CASSLYVGQNYGYTF.

The chain links TRBV30 to TRBJ2-1; the D gene is possibly TRBD2 (5 bases). Trimming shortened V by 3 bases and J by 3 bases, and 15 bases separated the two germline ends. The CDR3 spans 15 residues. Per germline, CDR1 GTSNPN and CDR2 SVGIG (reference sequence). CDR3 bases: TGTGCCTGGAGGGGGTTGAGGACTTACTACAATGAGCAGTTCTTC. This encodes CAWRGLRTYYNEQFF.

The V and J genes are TRBV28 and TRBJ2-1; a possible D gene is TRBD2 (6 bases). Trimming pared 3 bases from V and 3 bases from J, leaving 15 bases between. The CDR3 has 16 amino acids. Per germline, CDR1 MDHEN and CDR2 SYDVKM. CDR3 coding DNA: TGTGCCAGCAGTTTTCATGGGGGGACGCGCTACAATGAGCAGTTCTTC. Translation: CASSFHGGTRYNEQFF.

The V gene is TRBV27, the J gene TRBJ2-1; D might be TRBD2 (6 bases). The CDR3 has 17 amino acids. The germline V gene encodes CDR1 MNHEY and CDR2 SMNVEV (reference sequence). The V and J ends lost 2 bases and 0 bases respectively, with 14 bases between them. For the CDR3, the DNA is TGTGCCAGCAGTTTACGAACTAGCATTAGCTCCTACAATGAGCAGTTCTTC. It specifies CASSLRTSISSYNEQFF.

V usage is TRBV2 and J usage is TRBJ1-1; D perhaps matches TRBD1 (5 bases). In germline, CDR1 is SNHLY, CDR2 FYNNEI. The V and J ends lost 6 bases and 3 bases respectively, with 8 bases between them. The CDR3 has 12 residues. DNA of the CDR3: TGTGCCAGCAGGGACACCTACACTGAAGCTTTCTTT. Amino acid sequence: CASRDTYTEAFF. Complete variable domain (other parts from reference TRBV2 and TRBJ1-1): EPEVTQTPSHQVTQMGQEVILRCVPISNHLYFYWYRQILGQKVEFLVSFYNNEISEKSEIFDDQFSVERPDGSNFTLKIRSTKLEDSAMYFCASRDTYTEAFFGQGTRLTVV.

The rearrangement links TRBV28 to TRBJ1-2, with 9 bases identical to TRBD1. Germline values: CDR1 MDHEN, CDR2 SYDVKM. The CDR3 contains 17 residues. With 7 bases clipped from V and 4 bases from J, the junction kept 16 bases outside the gene matches. Written as DNA, the CDR3 is TGTGCCAGCACCAACCCGGGGGGGACAGGGATGGGCTATGGCTACACCTTC. It codes for CASTNPGGTGMGYGYTF.

This clone occurred once. This chain connects TRBV19 to TRBJ2-2; 8 bases agree with TRBD1. From germline, CDR1 is LNHDA and CDR2 SQIVND (reference sequence). The CDR3 has 15 amino acids. Germline trimming cut 7 bases from V and 0 bases from J; bases unmatched to any gene: 4. The DNA of the CDR3 is TGTGCCAGTACACCGGGACAGGCGAACACCGGGGAGCTGTTTTTT. Translation: CASTPGQANTGELFF.

This clone was counted between two and nine times. The rearrangement joins TRBV30 to TRBJ1-5; 9 bases fit TRBD1. Losses at the gene ends were 7 bases for V and 5 bases for J; bases not matched to a gene: 9. Germline values: CDR1 GTSNPN, CDR2 SVGIG (reference sequence). This CDR3 region has 14 residues. The CDR3 bases are TGTGCCTCCTGGACAGGGGCCTCCCATCAGCCCCAGCATTTT. Its translation is CASWTGASHQPQHF.

V usage is TRBV7-8 and J usage is TRBJ1-2, with TRBD1 matching 8 bases. From germline, CDR1 is SGHVS and CDR2 FQNEAQ. The CDR3 loop spans 15 amino acids. The trim removed 5 bases at V and 7 bases at J, leaving 12 bases unmatched. CDR3 loop: CASSPGTGFFFGYTF. The DNA for the CDR3 is TGTGCCAGCAGCCCCGGGACAGGATTTTTTTTTGGCTACACCTTC.

This clone has a count of ten or more. J is TRBJ2-7 and V is TRBV10-1, with 8 bases identical to TRBD1. The CDR3 runs 15 residues. V dropped 4 bases and J dropped 0; count of bases not matched to a gene: 5. Germline assignment: CDR1 WNHNN and CDR2 SYGVQD (reference sequence). CDR3 residues: CASSGDRSSSYEQYF. CDR3 bases: TGCGCCAGCAGTGGGGACAGGTCAAGCTCCTACGAGCAGTACTTC.

About this clone: One end of the junction fails to match germline, which may point to a read error. The rearrangement uses TRBV18 and TRBJ2-7; no clear D gene. The CDR3 contains 11 residues. The germline V gene has CDR1 KGHSH and CDR2 LQKENI. The chain's CDR3 is CASPPGHEQYF. CDR3 nucleotide sequence: TGTGCCAGCCCACCAGGCCACGAGCAGTACTTC.

This sequence joins TRBV7-9 and TRBJ2-5; weak D call: TRBD2 (7 bases). The CDR3 is 16 residues long. The V and J ends lost 5 bases and 5 bases respectively, with 21 bases between them. The V gene's germline CDR1 is SEHNR and CDR2 FQNEAQ (reference sequence). CDR3 sequence: CASSRRGGGGGETQYF. The CDR3 bases are TGTGCCAGCAGCCGGCGTGGCGGAGGGGGAGGGGAGACCCAGTACTTC.

This clone was counted once. This may come from a read error, since a much larger clone is one base off. This sample includes further DNA sequences coding for the same CDR3. The V call is TRBV7-2, the J call TRBJ2-7; 14 bases are a match to TRBD2. Trimming removed 0 bases from V and 2 bases from J; junction bases left unmatched: 3. CDR1 and CDR2 (germline): SGHTA, FQGNSA. This CDR3 region has 17 residues. CDR3 nucleotides: TGTGCCAGCAGCTTAGCCGGGACTAGCGGGAGCCCCTACGAGCAGTACTTC. Translation gives CASSLAGTSGSPYEQYF.

This sequence joins TRBV30 and TRBJ2-2; 8 bases match TRBD1. This CDR3 region has 14 residues. Germline trimming cut 8 bases from V and 6 bases from J; bases unmatched to any gene: 11. Germline lookup yields CDR1 GTSNPN and CDR2 SVGIG (reference sequence). CDR3: CAQQTGGIAGELFF. The DNA for the CDR3 is TGTGCCCAACAAACAGGGGGGATCGCCGGGGAGCTGTTTTTT.

This clone was detected only a few times. The chain links TRBV28 to TRBJ2-2; D might be TRBD1 (6 bases). V lost 5 bases to trimming and J lost 4 bases, with 11 bases between them. CDR3 length equals 14 residues. Germline V gene sequence: CDR1 MDHEN, CDR2 SYDVKM. CDR3 region: CASSRGGGTGELFF. The CDR3 DNA is TGTGCCAGCAGTCGTGGGGGCGGCACCGGGGAGCTGTTTTTT.

The chain is built from TRBV5-1 and TRBJ1-2; TRBD1 matches at 7 bases. The CDR3 is 17 amino acids. The V and J ends lost 1 base and 4 bases, in that order; junction bases with no gene match: 13. CDR1 is SGHRS, CDR2 YFSETQ, per germline. The CDR3 DNA follows: TGCGCCAGCAGCTTGACGACAGGGACATCCCCACTCTATGGCTACACCTTC. This encodes CASSLTTGTSPLYGYTF.

The rearrangement links TRBV18 to TRBJ2-7; D may be TRBD2 (5 bases). The V gene's germline CDR1 is KGHSH and CDR2 LQKENI. The CDR3 spans 14 residues. Trimming took off 2 bases at V and 7 bases at J, with 15 bases between the two ends. The CDR3 protein is CASSPYEGRVEQYF. Written as DNA, the CDR3 is TGTGCCAGCTCACCATACGAGGGTCGAGTGGAGCAGTACTTC.

This clone was observed a handful of times. The chain joins TRBV9 to TRBJ1-5; D uncertain. The CDR3 runs to 14 residues. The V gene lost 0 bases and the J gene lost 4 bases, with 8 bases spanning the gap. Germline V lookup: CDR1 SGDLS, CDR2 YYNGEE. In nucleotides, the CDR3 is TGTGCCAGCAGCGTAGGGGGAGGGAATCAGCCCCAGCATTTT. The encoded protein is CASSVGGGNQPQHF. Looking up the rest from reference TRBV9 and TRBJ1-5 gives the full variable domain: DSGVTQTPKHLITATGQRVTLRCSPRSGDLSVYWYQQSLDQGLQFLIQYYNGEERAKGNILERFSAQQFPDLHSELNLSSLELGDSALYFCASSVGGGNQPQHFGDGTRLSIL.

The rearrangement joins TRBV7-2 to TRBJ1-2, with a tentative D call TRBD1 (5 bases). Per the germline V gene, CDR1 is SGHTA and CDR2 is FQGNSA. This CDR3 region has 12 residues. The V end lost 6 bases, the J end lost 4 bases, and 9 bases lay between the germline ends. The CDR3 nucleotides are TGTGCCAGCAGTGGGGGGTTCTATGGCTACACCTTC. This gives the protein CASSGGFYGYTF.

The chain recombines TRBV9 with TRBJ1-5, with D possibly TRBD1 on 5 matching bases. CDR3 length: 12 residues. Germline lookup yields CDR1 SGDLS and CDR2 YYNGEE. The V gene lost 6 bases and the J gene lost 9 bases, with 13 bases spanning the gap. The CDR3 here is CASNQGSGPQHF. CDR3 DNA: TGTGCCAGCAACCAGGGTTCTGGGCCCCAGCATTTT.

V usage is TRBV6-5 and J usage is TRBJ1-2; perhaps TRBD1 as D (5 bases). The germline V gene encodes CDR1 MNHEY and CDR2 SVGAGI. V gave up 6 bases and J gave up 7 bases, with 9 bases separating them. CDR3 length equals 11 residues. The CDR3 is CASRAGFGYTF. The CDR3, as DNA: TGTGCCAGCAGAGCAGGGTTTGGCTACACCTTC.

The chain is built from TRBV19 and TRBJ2-1; 7 bases align to TRBD2. In germline, CDR1 is LNHDA, CDR2 SQIVND (reference sequence). V shed 1 base and J 5 bases; nucleotides not matched to a gene: 8. The CDR3 runs 16 residues. Here the CDR3 reads CASSIVGGGPHNEQFF. DNA of the CDR3: TGTGCCAGTAGTATAGTGGGGGGAGGGCCCCACAATGAGCAGTTCTTC.

The genes are TRBV7-2 and TRBJ1-4; D gene unclear. The germline V gene has CDR1 SGHTA and CDR2 FQGNSA. Trimming took off 3 bases at V and 8 bases at J, with 13 bases between the two ends. CDR3 size: 14 residues. The CDR3 loop reads CASSFGAGSEKLFF. The CDR3 region has the DNA TGTGCCAGCAGCTTTGGTGCCGGGTCCGAAAAACTGTTTTTT.